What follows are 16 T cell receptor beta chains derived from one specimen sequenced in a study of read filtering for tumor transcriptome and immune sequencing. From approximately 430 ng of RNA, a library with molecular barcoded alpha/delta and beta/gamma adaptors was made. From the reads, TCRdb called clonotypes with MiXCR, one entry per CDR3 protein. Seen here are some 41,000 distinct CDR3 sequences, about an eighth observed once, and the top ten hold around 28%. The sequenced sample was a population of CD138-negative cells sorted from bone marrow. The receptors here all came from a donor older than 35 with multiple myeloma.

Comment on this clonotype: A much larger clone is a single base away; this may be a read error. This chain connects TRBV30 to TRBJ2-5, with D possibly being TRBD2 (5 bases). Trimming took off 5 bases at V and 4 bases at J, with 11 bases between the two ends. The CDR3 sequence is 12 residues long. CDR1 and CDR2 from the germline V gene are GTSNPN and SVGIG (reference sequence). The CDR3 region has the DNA TGTGCCTGGGGTGCGGGTTCAGAGACCCAGTACTTC. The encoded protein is CAWGAGSETQYF.

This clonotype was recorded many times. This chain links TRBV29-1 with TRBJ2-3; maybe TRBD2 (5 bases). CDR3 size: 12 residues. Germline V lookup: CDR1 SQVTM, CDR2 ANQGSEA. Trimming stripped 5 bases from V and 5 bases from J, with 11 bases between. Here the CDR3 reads CSVYVGVDTQYF. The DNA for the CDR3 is TGCAGCGTTTATGTGGGAGTAGATACGCAGTATTTT.

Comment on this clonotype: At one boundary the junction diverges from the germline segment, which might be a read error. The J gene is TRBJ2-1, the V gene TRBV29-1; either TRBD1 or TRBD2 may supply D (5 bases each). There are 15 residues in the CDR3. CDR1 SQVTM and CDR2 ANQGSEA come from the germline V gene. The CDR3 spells CSAANGILQDNGQFF. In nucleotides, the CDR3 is TGCAGTGCTGCAAACGGGATCCTTCAGGACAATGGGCAGTTCTTC.

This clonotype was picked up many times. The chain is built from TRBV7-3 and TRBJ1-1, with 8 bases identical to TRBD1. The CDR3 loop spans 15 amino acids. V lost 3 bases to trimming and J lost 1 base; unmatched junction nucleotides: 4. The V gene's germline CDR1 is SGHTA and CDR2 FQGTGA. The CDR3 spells CASSFTGGGNTEAFF. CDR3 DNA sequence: TGTGCCAGCAGCTTCACAGGGGGAGGGAACACTGAAGCTTTCTTT. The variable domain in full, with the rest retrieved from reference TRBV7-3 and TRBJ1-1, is GAGVSQTPSNKVTEKGKYVELRCDPISGHTALYWYRQSLGQGPEFLIYFQGTGAADDSGLPNDRFFAVRPEGSVSTLKIQRTERGDSAVYLCASSFTGGGNTEAFFGQGTRLTVV.

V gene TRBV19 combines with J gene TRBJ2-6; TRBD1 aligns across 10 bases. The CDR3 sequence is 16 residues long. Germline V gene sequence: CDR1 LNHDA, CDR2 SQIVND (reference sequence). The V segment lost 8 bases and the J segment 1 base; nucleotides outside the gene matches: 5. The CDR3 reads CASSGTGESGANVLTF. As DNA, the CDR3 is TGTGCCAGTTCCGGGACAGGGGAATCTGGGGCCAACGTCCTGACTTTC.

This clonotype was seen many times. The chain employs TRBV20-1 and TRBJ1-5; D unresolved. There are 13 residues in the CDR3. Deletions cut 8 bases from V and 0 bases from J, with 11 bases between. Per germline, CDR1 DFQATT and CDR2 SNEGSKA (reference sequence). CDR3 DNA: TGCAGTACCGCGCGGGGTAGCAATCAGCCCCAGCATTTT. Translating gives CSTARGSNQPQHF.

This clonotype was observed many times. The CDR3 sequence is CASSQDISGELFF. In DNA, the CDR3 is TGCGCCAGCAGCCAAGACATATCCGGGGAGCTGTTTTTT. V is TRBV4-3 and J is TRBJ2-2; D is undetermined. Between the trimmed V and J ends, which lost 0 bases and 6 bases, there was a span of 5 bases. This CDR3 is built from 13 residues. Germline V gene sequence: CDR1 LGHNA, CDR2 YSLEER.

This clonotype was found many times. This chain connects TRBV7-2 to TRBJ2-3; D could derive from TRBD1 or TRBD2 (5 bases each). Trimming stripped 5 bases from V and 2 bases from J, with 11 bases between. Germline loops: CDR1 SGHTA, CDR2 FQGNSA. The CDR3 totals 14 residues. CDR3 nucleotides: TGTGCCAGCAGCCCCCGGGACCACACAGATACGCAGTATTTT. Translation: CASSPRDHTDTQYF.

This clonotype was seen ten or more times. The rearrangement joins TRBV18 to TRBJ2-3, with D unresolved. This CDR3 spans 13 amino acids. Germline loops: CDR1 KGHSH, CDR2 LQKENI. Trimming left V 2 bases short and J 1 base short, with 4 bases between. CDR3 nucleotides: TGTGCCAGCTCACCAGCGCGCACAGATACGCAGTATTTT. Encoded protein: CASSPARTDTQYF.

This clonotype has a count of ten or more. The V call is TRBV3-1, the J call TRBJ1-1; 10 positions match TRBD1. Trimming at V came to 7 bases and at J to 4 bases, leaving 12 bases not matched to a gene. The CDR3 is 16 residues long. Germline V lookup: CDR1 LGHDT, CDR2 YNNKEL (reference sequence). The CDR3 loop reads CASTTKTGGAGTEAFF. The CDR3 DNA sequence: TGTGCCAGCACTACCAAGACAGGGGGCGCCGGCACTGAAGCTTTCTTT.

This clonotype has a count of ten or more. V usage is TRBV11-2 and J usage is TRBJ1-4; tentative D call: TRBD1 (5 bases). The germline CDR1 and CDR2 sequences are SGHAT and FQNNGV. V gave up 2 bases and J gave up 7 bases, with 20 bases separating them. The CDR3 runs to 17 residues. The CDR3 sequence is CASSLISSGQGGEKLFF. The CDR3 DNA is TGTGCCAGCAGCTTAATCTCCTCCGGGCAGGGCGGTGAAAAACTGTTTTTT.

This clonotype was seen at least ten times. CDR3 in amino acids: CSASGSSYEQYF. CDR3 nucleotides: TGCAGTGCTAGCGGGTCCTCCTACGAGCAGTACTTC. The chain is built from TRBV20-1 and TRBJ2-7, with D unresolved. Germline V lookup: CDR1 DFQATT, CDR2 SNEGSKA (reference sequence). The CDR3 extends over 12 amino acids. Trimming pared 3 bases from V and 0 bases from J, leaving 6 bases between.

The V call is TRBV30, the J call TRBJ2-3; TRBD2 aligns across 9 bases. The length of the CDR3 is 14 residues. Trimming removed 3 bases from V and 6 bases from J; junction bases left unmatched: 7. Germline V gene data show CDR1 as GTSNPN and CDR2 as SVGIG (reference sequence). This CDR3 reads CAWSGSGRGDTQYF. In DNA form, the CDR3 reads TGTGCCTGGAGCGGTAGCGGGAGAGGGGATACGCAGTATTTT. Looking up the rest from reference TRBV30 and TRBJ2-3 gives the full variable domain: SQTIHQWPATLVQPVGSPLSLECTVEGTSNPNLYWYRQAAGRGLQLLFYSVGIGQISSEVPQNLSASRPQDRQFILSSKKLLLSDSGFYLCAWSGSGRGDTQYFGPGTRLTVL.

CDR3 protein: CSASSVASGSRRDYNEQFF. CDR3 nucleotides: TGCAGTGCTAGCTCGGTGGCTAGCGGGAGCAGAAGGGACTACAATGAGCAGTTCTTC. This chain joins TRBV20-1 and TRBJ2-1; TRBD2 agrees at 10 bases. CDR3 length: 19 amino acids. The J segment lost 3 bases and the V segment lost 3 bases, leaving 17 bases of the junction unmatched. Germline CDR1 reads DFQATT; CDR2 reads SNEGSKA (reference sequence).

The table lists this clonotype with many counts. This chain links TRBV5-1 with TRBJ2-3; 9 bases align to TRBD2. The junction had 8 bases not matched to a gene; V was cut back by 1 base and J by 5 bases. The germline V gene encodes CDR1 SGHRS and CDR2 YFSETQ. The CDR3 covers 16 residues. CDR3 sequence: CASSLLGGRAEDTQYF. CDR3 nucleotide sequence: TGCGCCAGCAGCTTGCTTGGCGGGAGGGCGGAAGATACGCAGTATTTT.

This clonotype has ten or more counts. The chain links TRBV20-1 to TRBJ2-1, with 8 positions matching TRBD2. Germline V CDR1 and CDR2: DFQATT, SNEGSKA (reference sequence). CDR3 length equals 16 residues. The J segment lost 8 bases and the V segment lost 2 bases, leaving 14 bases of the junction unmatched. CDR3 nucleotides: TGCAGTGCTAGAAGCTTATCGGGAGCGGGAGATGATGAGCAGTTCTTC. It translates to CSARSLSGAGDDEQFF.